These T cell receptor beta chains were read from a single sample in a study of CD8 T cells in ankylosing spondylitis. From the 5' RACE reads, TCRdb called clonotypes with MiXCR, one entry per CDR3 protein. The data contain 650,000 to 800,000 distinct CDR3 sequences, over 15% of them singletons. Source material: blood, either unsorted or a sorted T cell fraction (not recorded which). The receptor source for this set is a male donor with ankylosing spondylitis. Each CDR3 is given with its conserved first and last residue. Fields, in order: J gene, clone size, V gene, D gene, CDR3 protein, CDR3 DNA. A D gene is named only where the DNA matches it firmly. Rows may omit the clone size; those that give it use once, few, many or a size class.

TRBJ2-7 few TRBV7-3 . CASSLTGVDGEQYF TGTGCCAGCAGCTTAACGGGGGTGGATGGCGAGCAGTACTTC
TRBJ2-5 . TRBV7-2 . CASSPRVAVGETQYF TGTGCCAGCAGCCCCAGGGTAGCGGTTGGTGAGACCCAGTACTTC
TRBJ1-1 . TRBV20-1 . CSARQPLHTEAFF TGCAGTGCTAGGCAGCCCTTACACACTGAAGCTTTCTTT
TRBJ2-7 . TRBV5-6 TRBD1 CASSLGAGTATYEQYF TGTGCCAGCAGCTTGGGGGCCGGGACAGCTACATACGAGCAGTACTTC
TRBJ2-1 few TRBV12-3/TRBV12-4 . CASSLPLGWDEQFF TGTGCCAGCAGTCTCCCACTCGGGTGGGATGAGCAGTTCTTC
TRBJ1-2 . TRBV5-6 . CASSLPSRDLVGYTF TGTGCCAGCAGCTTACCCAGCCGGGACCTAGTTGGCTACACCTTC
TRBJ2-3 many TRBV5-1 . CASSLGPGDTQYF TGCGCCAGCAGCTTGGGGCCCGGAGATACGCAGTATTTT
TRBJ2-2 few TRBV12-3/TRBV12-4 TRBD2 CASKASGRAFTGELFF TGTGCCAGCAAGGCTAGCGGGAGGGCCTTCACCGGGGAGCTGTTTTTT
TRBJ2-5 . TRBV3-1 . CASSQAKFQETQYF TGTGCCAGCAGCCAAGCAAAGTTCCAAGAGACCCAGTACTTC
TRBJ1-1 many TRBV5-6 TRBD1 CASSFPRTGGTEAFF TGTGCCAGCAGCTTCCCTCGGACAGGAGGGACAGAAGCTTTCTTT
TRBJ2-7 . TRBV30 . CAWSANVNEQYF TGTGCCTGGAGTGCCAATGTGAACGAGCAGTACTTC
TRBJ2-7 few TRBV4-2 TRBD1 CASSPLGSGGFVYEQYF TGTGCCAGCAGCCCCTTAGGCTCAGGGGGTTTTGTGTACGAGCAGTACTTC
TRBJ1-2 many TRBV12-3/TRBV12-4 . CASSQDSLGYTF TGTGCCAGCAGCCAGGACAGTCTTGGCTACACCTTC
TRBJ2-1 few TRBV7-2 . CASSSGEMTYNEQFF TGTGCCAGCAGCTCAGGGGAAATGACCTACAATGAGCAGTTCTTC
TRBJ2-3 many TRBV2 . CASSVAGGDTQYF TGTGCCAGCAGTGTGGCAGGGGGGGATACGCAGTATTTT
TRBJ2-3 . TRBV4-1 . CASSQEVADTQYF TGCGCCAGCAGCCAGGAGGTCGCAGATACGCAGTATTTT
TRBJ2-3 . TRBV7-9 . CASSLMGLTDTQYF TGTGCCAGCAGCTTAATGGGGTTAACAGATACGCAGTATTTT
TRBJ1-4 few TRBV5-1 TRBD1 CASSLAAGGDEKLFF TGCGCCAGCAGCTTGGCCGCAGGGGGAGATGAAAAACTGTTTTTT
TRBJ2-7 . TRBV20-1 TRBD2 CSARDLASGDPYEQYF TGCAGTGCTAGAGATCTGGCTAGCGGGGACCCCTACGAGCAGTACTTC
TRBJ2-3 . TRBV7-2 . CASSLALATDTQYF TGTGCCAGCAGCTTAGCTCTAGCCACAGATACGCAGTATTTT
TRBJ2-5 . TRBV29-1 TRBD1 CSVQGTGGEETQYF TGCAGCGTTCAAGGGACAGGGGGCGAAGAGACCCAGTACTTC
TRBJ2-2 . TRBV6-4 . CASSDSKQGDTGELFF TGTGCCAGCAGTGACTCGAAACAGGGTGACACCGGGGAGCTGTTTTTT
TRBJ2-1 few TRBV7-9 TRBD1 CASSLAQGVYNEQFF TGTGCCAGCAGCTTAGCCCAGGGGGTCTACAATGAGCAGTTCTTC
TRBJ1-1 few TRBV6-2/TRBV6-3 . CASKPNGDRWAFF TGTGCCAGCAAACCGAACGGGGACCGCTGGGCTTTCTTT
TRBJ2-3 few TRBV5-1 TRBD2 CASSLDGTSTFGTDTQYF TGCGCCAGCAGCTTGGATGGGACTAGTACTTTTGGCACAGATACGCAGTATTTT
TRBJ2-7 . TRBV11-2 TRBD1 CASSLEEGQGVFEVYEQYF TGTGCCAGCAGCTTAGAGGAGGGACAGGGAGTGTTCGAAGTCTACGAGCAGTACTTC
TRBJ2-1 many TRBV3-1 . CASSQESVVGNEQFF TGTGCCAGCAGCCAAGAATCCGTGGTTGGGAATGAGCAGTTCTTC
TRBJ2-3 few TRBV11-1 TRBD2 CASSPSPSGSYDTQYF TGTGCCAGCAGCCCCTCCCCTAGCGGGAGCTATGATACGCAGTATTTT
TRBJ2-1 . TRBV9 . CASSPFSWRSSYNEQFF TGTGCCAGCAGCCCCTTTTCCTGGCGGAGCTCCTACAATGAGCAGTTCTTC
TRBJ1-4 . TRBV29-1 . CSAQGYEKLFF TGCAGCGCTCAAGGATATGAAAAACTGTTTTTT
TRBJ1-1 . TRBV7-6 TRBD1 CASSYEPGGTEAFF TGTGCCAGCAGCTATGAACCAGGGGGCACTGAAGCTTTCTTT
TRBJ2-1 . TRBV7-9 . CASSLGGGSEQFF TGTGCCAGCAGCTTAGGAGGTGGAAGTGAGCAGTTCTTC
TRBJ1-4 . TRBV29-1 . CSVVRNEKLFF TGCAGCGTTGTTAGGAATGAAAAACTGTTTTTT
TRBJ2-3 few TRBV12-3/TRBV12-4 . CASSPRTASAQYF TGTGCCAGCAGTCCCCGGACTGCCTCGGCGCAGTATTTT
TRBJ2-5 . TRBV6-1 . CASSRSTGGQETQYF TGTGCCAGCAGTAGGTCTACTGGTGGCCAAGAGACCCAGTACTTC
TRBJ2-1 few TRBV28 . CASSHDSEQFF TGTGCCAGCAGTCACGACAGTGAGCAGTTCTTC
TRBJ2-5 . TRBV6-1 TRBD1 CASSEPGGFRETQYF TGTGCCAGCAGTGAGCCAGGGGGCTTTCGAGAGACCCAGTACTTC
TRBJ2-1 . TRBV5-1 TRBD2 CASSHTGTSGVYEQFF TGCGCCAGCAGCCACACCGGGACTAGCGGGGTCTATGAGCAGTTCTTC
TRBJ2-4 few TRBV6-2/TRBV6-3 . CASSYLAGARDIQYF TGTGCCAGCAGTTACTTGGCTGGGGCCAGGGACATTCAGTACTTC
TRBJ2-2 many TRBV5-1 TRBD1 CASSPGQGATGELFF TGCGCCAGCAGCCCTGGACAGGGGGCGACCGGGGAGCTGTTTTTT